This TCR beta chain was identified during a study of T cell responses to AZD1222 COVID-19 vaccine. The CDR3 covers 15 residues. Germline V gives CDR1 LGHNA, CDR2 YSLEER. Turning to this clone: A read error may account for a junction end that differs from germline.

Data came from immunoSEQ multiplex PCR; TCRdb stores just in-frame clones and leaves some out. Among 150,000 to 200,000 clones, 85% to 90% were seen once, and the ten largest hold 5% to 7%. This TCR was sampled from an adult in good health. The chain recombines TRBV4-3 with TRBJ2-1; 14 bases fit TRBD2. The material sequenced was peripheral blood, taken on day 0 of AZD1222 vaccination. The CDR3 is CASSQEWTSGRPQVF. CDR3 DNA: TGCGCCAGCAGCCAAGAATGGACTAGCGGGAGGCCTCAGGTCTTC.